This TCR beta chain derives from a study of blood T cell repertoires in COVID-19. Study overall: The United States, Italy and Spain supplied acute and convalescent COVID-19 samples.

Repertoires were generated with immunoSEQ multiplex PCR, while TCRdb's copy carries only in-frame clones and drops some. The repertoire holds some 300,000 clones, with roughly nine tenths as singletons. This study enrolled people aged roughly 18 to 100 from around 25 US geographic areas. Germline CDR1 MNHNS, CDR2 SASEGT. V lost 3 bases and J lost 6; bases outside the gene matches: 9. CDR3 length equals 15 residues. This clonotype was sampled from a woman in her twenties or thirties who had recovered from COVID-19. The source material was PBMCs or T cells enriched from blood (not recorded which). The chain has TRBV6-1 and TRBJ2-7; 9 bases map to TRBD1. The CDR3 bases are TGTGCCAGCAGTGAGTCGGGACAGGGATCAGGCGAGCAGTACTTC. It specifies CASSESGQGSGEQYF.